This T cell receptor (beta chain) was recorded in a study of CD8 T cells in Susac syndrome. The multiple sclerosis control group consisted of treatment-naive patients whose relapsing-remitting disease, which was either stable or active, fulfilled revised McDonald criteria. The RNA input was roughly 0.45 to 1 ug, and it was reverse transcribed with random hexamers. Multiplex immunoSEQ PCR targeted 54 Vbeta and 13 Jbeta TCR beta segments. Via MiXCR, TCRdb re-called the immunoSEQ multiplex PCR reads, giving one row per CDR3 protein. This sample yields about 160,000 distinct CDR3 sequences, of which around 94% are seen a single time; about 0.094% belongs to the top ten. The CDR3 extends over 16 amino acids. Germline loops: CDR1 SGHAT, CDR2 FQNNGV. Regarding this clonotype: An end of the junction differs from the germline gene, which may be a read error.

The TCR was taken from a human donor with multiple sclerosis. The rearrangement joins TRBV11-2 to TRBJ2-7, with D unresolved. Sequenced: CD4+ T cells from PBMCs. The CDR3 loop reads CASGLGLQPHFYEQYF. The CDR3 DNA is TGTGCCAGCGGCTTAGGTTTACAGCCACACTTTTACGAGCAGTACTTC.